The 10 T cell receptor beta chains presented below share a single source sample, sequenced in a study of patients and donors after allogeneic stem cell transplantation (dated by TCRdb to the early 2020s). Libraries were built with RT-PCR. The instrument given in TCRdb is NextSeq 550. Using fastp trimming at Q25 and MiXCR clonotype assembly, TCRdb reanalyzed the public sequencing data and kept in-frame beta chains. Entries are consolidated by CDR3 protein sequence, retaining the most common genes and DNA. Present in this sample are 150,000 to 250,000 distinct CDR3 sequences, 41% of which were seen just once. About 35% of the sample rests with the top ten. Sequencing was done on a sample of blood, either unsorted or a sorted T cell fraction (not recorded which). These receptor sequences come from a human donor who was either an allogeneic HSCT recipient or a stem cell or donor lymphocyte infusion donor (not recorded which). It is not recorded whose cells these are; they may come from a transplant donor.

The chain couples TRBV4-3 to TRBJ2-3; 9 bases align to TRBD1. CDR3 size: 16 residues. V shed 0 bases, J shed 1 base, and the junction held 2 bases outside the gene matches. In germline, CDR1 is LGHNA, CDR2 YSLEER. CDR3 sequence reads: CASSQERQGGTDTQYF. CDR3 sequence (DNA): TGCGCCAGCAGCCAAGAAAGACAGGGGGGCACAGATACGCAGTATTTT.

The chain combines TRBV5-1 with TRBJ2-5; tentative D call: TRBD2 (6 bases). The V and J ends lost 3 bases and 4 bases respectively, with 10 bases between them. Germline V gene lookup returns CDR1 SGHRS and CDR2 YFSETQ. CDR3 length equals 13 residues. The CDR3 protein is CASSWGDGETQYF. The CDR3 bases are TGCGCCAGCAGCTGGGGGGACGGAGAGACCCAGTACTTC. Based on the CDR3 plus reference TRBV5-1 and TRBJ2-5, the full variable domain is KAGVTQTPRYLIKTRGQQVTLSCSPISGHRSVSWYQQTPGQGLQFLFEYFSETQRNKGNFPGRFSGRQFSNSRSEMNVSTLELGDSALYLCASSWGDGETQYFGPGTRLLVL.

In its sample, this clonotype was seen a few times. The rearrangement uses TRBV24-1 and TRBJ2-7; no definite D call. The CDR3 spans 11 residues. Per the germline V gene, CDR1 is KGHDR and CDR2 is SFDVKD. V dropped 4 bases and J dropped 5 bases, with 5 bases sitting between them. In DNA, the CDR3 is TGTGCCACCAGTGAGTTAAACGAGCAGTACTTC. Residues: CATSELNEQYF.

This clonotype was observed a few times. V gene TRBV28 combines with J gene TRBJ1-1, with TRBD1 as a possible D gene (5 bases). Germline V CDR1 and CDR2: MDHEN, SYDVKM. The CDR3 runs 14 residues. Trimming stripped 7 bases from V and 1 base from J, with 13 bases between. The CDR3 is CASIRDSQNTEAFF. The CDR3 DNA reads as TGTGCCAGCATCCGAGACAGCCAGAACACTGAAGCTTTCTTT.

This sequence joins TRBV6-5 and TRBJ1-1; D is undetermined. The CDR3 extends over 14 amino acids. CDR1 and CDR2 from the germline V gene are MNHEY and SVGAGI. Deletions cut 0 bases from V and 4 bases from J, with 9 bases between. The CDR3 spells CASSYSSAGTEAFF. The CDR3 DNA is TGTGCCAGCAGTTACTCATCGGCCGGCACTGAAGCTTTCTTT.

This clonotype was counted many times. The CDR3 protein is CASSLLETEAFF. The CDR3 coding sequence is TGCGCCAGCAGCCTCCTGGAGACGGAAGCTTTCTTT. The chain links TRBV4-3 to TRBJ1-1; D is ambiguous. This CDR3 spans 12 amino acids. Germline values: CDR1 LGHNA, CDR2 YSLEER. V was shortened by 4 bases and J by 8 bases, with 11 bases between the two germline ends.

The chain joins TRBV12-3 or TRBV12-4 to TRBJ2-1, with 7 nucleotides matching TRBD2. The CDR3 has 13 amino acids. The J segment lost 9 bases and the V segment lost 0 bases, leaving 2 bases of the junction unmatched. CDR3 coding DNA: TGTGCCAGCAGTTTAGCGCGCGGGAGTGAGCAGTTCTTC. It yields the protein CASSLARGSEQFF.

This clonotype has more than one count but fewer than ten. The rearrangement uses TRBV28 and TRBJ2-1; D gene unclear. The CDR3 runs to 16 residues. Germline V gene sequence: CDR1 MDHEN, CDR2 SYDVKM. V was trimmed by 4 bases and J by 1 base, leaving 14 bases between them. The CDR3 coding sequence is TGTGCCAGCAGTTCTCTCCCGGGTGGGTCCTACAATGAGCAGTTCTTC. Its protein is CASSSLPGGSYNEQFF.

This chain joins TRBV4-2 and TRBJ1-4; D unresolved. This CDR3 has 15 residues. The V and J ends lost 2 bases and 0 bases respectively, with 7 bases between them. Per the germline V gene, CDR1 is LGHNA and CDR2 is YNFKEQ. CDR3 bases: TGTGCCAGCAGCCAACTACTTGCAACTAATGAAAAACTGTTTTTT. It is translated as CASSQLLATNEKLFF.

This clonotype was counted between two and nine times. V usage is TRBV28 and J usage is TRBJ2-5; D gene unclear. With 2 bases removed from V and 4 bases from J, the gap between germline ends came to 8 bases. The germline gives CDR1 MDHEN, CDR2 SYDVKM. The CDR3 is made up of 13 amino acids. Here the CDR3 DNA reads TGTGCCAGCAGTTTAAACATCCCAGAGACCCAGTACTTC. Translating it yields CASSLNIPETQYF.